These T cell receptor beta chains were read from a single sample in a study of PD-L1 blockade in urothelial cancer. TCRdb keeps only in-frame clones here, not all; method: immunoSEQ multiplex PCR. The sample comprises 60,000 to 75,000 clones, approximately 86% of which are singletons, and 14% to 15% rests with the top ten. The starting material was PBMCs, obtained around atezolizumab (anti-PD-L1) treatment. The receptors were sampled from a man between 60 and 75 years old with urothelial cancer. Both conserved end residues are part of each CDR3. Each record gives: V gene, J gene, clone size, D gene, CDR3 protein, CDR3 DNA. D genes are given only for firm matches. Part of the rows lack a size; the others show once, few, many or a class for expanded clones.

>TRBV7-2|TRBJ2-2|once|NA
CASSLALTGNTGELFF
TGTGCCAGCAGCTTAGCGCTCACAGGGAATACCGGGGAGCTGTTTTTT
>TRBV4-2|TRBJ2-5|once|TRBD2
CASSRGTSGGARETQYF
TGTGCCAGCAGCCGGGGGACTAGCGGGGGGGCACGAGAGACCCAGTACTTC
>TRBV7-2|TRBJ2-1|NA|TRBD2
CASSALSGGEQFF
TGTGCCAGCAGCGCGCTGTCGGGGGGAGAGCAGTTCTTC
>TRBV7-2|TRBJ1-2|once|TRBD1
CASSRQGDNYGYTF
TGTGCCAGCAGCCGACAGGGGGACAACTATGGCTACACCTTC
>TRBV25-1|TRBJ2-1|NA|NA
CASSLQGLDEQFF
TGTGCCAGCAGTTTACAGGGTTTAGATGAGCAGTTCTTC
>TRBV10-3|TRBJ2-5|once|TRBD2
CAIRGSSGGYQETQYF
TGTGCCATTAGGGGGTCTAGCGGGGGATACCAAGAGACCCAGTACTTC
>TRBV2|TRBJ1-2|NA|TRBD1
CASRTGGSNGYGYTF
TGTGCCAGCAGGACAGGGGGAAGTAACGGCTATGGCTACACCTTC
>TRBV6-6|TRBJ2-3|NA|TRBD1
CASSLTGGPTDTQYF
TGTGCCAGCAGTCTGACAGGGGGTCCCACAGATACGCAGTATTTT
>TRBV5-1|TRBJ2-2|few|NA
CASSLAASGWSTGELFF
TGCGCCAGCAGCTTGGCTGCGTCGGGTTGGAGCACCGGGGAGCTGTTTTTT
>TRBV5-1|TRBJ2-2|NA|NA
CASSLYQGNTGELFF
TGCGCCAGCAGCTTGTACCAGGGAAACACCGGGGAGCTGTTTTTT